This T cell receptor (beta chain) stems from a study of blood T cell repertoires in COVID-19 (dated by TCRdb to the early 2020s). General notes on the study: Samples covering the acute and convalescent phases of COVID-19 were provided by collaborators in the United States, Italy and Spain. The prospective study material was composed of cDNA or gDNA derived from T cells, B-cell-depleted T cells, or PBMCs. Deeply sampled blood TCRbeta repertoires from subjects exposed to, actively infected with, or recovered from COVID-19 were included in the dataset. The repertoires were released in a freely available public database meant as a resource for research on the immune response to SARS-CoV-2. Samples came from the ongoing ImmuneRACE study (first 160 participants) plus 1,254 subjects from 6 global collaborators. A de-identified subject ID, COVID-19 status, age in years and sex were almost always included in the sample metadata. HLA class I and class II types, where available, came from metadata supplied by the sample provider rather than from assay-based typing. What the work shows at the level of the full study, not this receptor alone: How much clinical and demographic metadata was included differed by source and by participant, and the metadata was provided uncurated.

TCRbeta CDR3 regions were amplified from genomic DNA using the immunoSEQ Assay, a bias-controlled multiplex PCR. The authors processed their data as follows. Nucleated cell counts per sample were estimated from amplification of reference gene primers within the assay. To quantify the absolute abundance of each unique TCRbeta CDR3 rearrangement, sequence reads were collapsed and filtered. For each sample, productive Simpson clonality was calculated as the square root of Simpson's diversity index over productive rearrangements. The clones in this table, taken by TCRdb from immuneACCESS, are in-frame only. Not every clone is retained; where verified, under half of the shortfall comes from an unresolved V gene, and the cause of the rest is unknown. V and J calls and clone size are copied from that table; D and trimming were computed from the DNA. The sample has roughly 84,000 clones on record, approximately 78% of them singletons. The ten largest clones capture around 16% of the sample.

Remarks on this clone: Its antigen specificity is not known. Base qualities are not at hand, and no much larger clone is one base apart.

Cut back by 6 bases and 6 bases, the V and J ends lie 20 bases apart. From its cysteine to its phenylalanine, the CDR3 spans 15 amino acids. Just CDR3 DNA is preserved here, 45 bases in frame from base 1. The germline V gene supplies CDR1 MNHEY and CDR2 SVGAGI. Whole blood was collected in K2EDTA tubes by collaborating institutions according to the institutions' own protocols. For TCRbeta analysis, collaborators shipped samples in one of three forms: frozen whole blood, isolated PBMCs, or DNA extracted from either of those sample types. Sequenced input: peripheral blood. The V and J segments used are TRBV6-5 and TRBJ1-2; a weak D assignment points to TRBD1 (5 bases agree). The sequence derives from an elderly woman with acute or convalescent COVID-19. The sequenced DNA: TGTGCCAGCAGCGCCCCGACGGGGGAAGCGAATGGCTACACCTTC. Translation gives CASSAPTGEANGYTF.